A single sample is the source of the 8 T cell receptor beta chains below, sequenced in a study of T cell clonotyping in hematopoietic cell transplantation. Assay: immunoSEQ multiplex PCR; the TCRdb copy retains only in-frame clones and omits some. The sample consists of 1,500 to 2,500 clones, 79% of them appearing once. The sequencing here drew on peripheral blood mononuclear cells, taken 30 days after allogeneic stem cell transplant. The source is a male patient in his fifties who had an allogeneic stem cell transplant from an unrelated donor, so the T cells may come from the graft donor. Some clones in this sample may be carry-over from other donors' samples.

This chain links TRBV14 with TRBJ1-2, with TRBD1 identical over 7 bases. Looked up from germline, CDR1 is SGHDN and CDR2 is FVKESK. Germline trimming cut 0 bases from V and 4 bases from J; bases unmatched to any gene: 5. The CDR3 runs 15 residues. Here the CDR3 reads CASSQDRYRGYGYTF. For the CDR3, the DNA is TGTGCCAGCAGCCAAGACCGGTACAGGGGCTATGGCTACACCTTC. The complete variable domain, with remaining parts taken from reference TRBV14 and TRBJ1-2, reads EAGVTQFPSHSVIEKGQTVTLRCDPISGHDNLYWYRRVMGKEIKFLLHFVKESKQDESGMPNNRFLAERTGGTYSTLKVQPAELEDSGVYFCASSQDRYRGYGYTFGSGTRLTVV.

The chain uses TRBV30 and TRBJ2-3; 11 bases fit TRBD1. The V gene's germline CDR1 is GTSNPN and CDR2 SVGIG (reference sequence). The CDR3 runs to 13 residues. Trimming at V came to 7 bases and at J to 6 bases, leaving 6 bases not matched to a gene. CDR3 in amino acids: CAFGQGARDTQYF. The CDR3 DNA reads as TGTGCCTTCGGACAGGGGGCGAGGGATACGCAGTATTTT.

The V gene is TRBV4-1, the J gene TRBJ1-2; D is unresolved. In germline, CDR1 is MGHRA, CDR2 YSYEKL. This CDR3 is built from 13 residues. Trimming took 0 bases from V and 5 from J, leaving 7 bases between them. In DNA form, the CDR3 reads TGCGCCAGCAGCCAAGAAGCCCGATATGGCTACACCTTC. Protein: CASSQEARYGYTF.

The J gene is TRBJ2-4, the V gene TRBV19, with TRBD2 matching 9 bases. Trimming took 8 bases from V and 7 from J; bases not matched to a gene: 9. CDR1 is LNHDA and CDR2 is SQIVND in the germline V gene (reference sequence). This CDR3 is built from 14 residues. The CDR3 sequence is CASSLAGNGNIQYF. In nucleotides, the CDR3 is TGTGCCAGTTCCCTAGCGGGAAACGGGAACATTCAGTACTTC.

This clone was recorded once. V usage is TRBV21-1 and J usage is TRBJ1-3; the table's D call, TRBD1, was not checked against the DNA. TRBV21-1 constitutes a pseudogene. The CDR3 spans 19 residues. The CDR3, as DNA: TGTGCCAGCAGCAAATCTCCTTATGGGGGCCAGGTTGGTGGAAACACCATATATTTT. It is translated as CASSKSPYGGQVGGNTIYF.

This chain links TRBV19 with TRBJ2-3, with D hard to call. V shed 5 bases and J shed 1 base, with 13 bases lying between them. The CDR3 covers 15 residues. Per the germline V gene, CDR1 is LNHDA and CDR2 is SQIVND (reference sequence). Here the CDR3 DNA reads TGTGCCAGTAGTTCCACTGGGTCGGGCACAGATACGCAGTATTTT. This gives the protein CASSSTGSGTDTQYF.

The chain uses TRBV4-1 and TRBJ2-7; no clear D. Trimming shortened V by 4 bases and J by 1 base, and 14 bases separated the two germline ends. The length of the CDR3 is 15 residues. Per the germline V gene, CDR1 is MGHRA and CDR2 is YSYEKL. CDR3: CASSPKDAGSYEQYF. The CDR3 nucleotides are TGCGCCAGCAGCCCGAAGGACGCAGGATCCTACGAGCAGTACTTC.

The genes are TRBV5-4 and TRBJ1-3; TRBD1 aligns across 7 bases. CDR1 is SGHNT, CDR2 YYREEE, per germline (reference sequence). The CDR3 is 14 residues long. V lost 5 bases and J lost 5; bases outside the gene matches: 7. The CDR3 nucleotides read TGTGCCAGCAGTTTTGACAGGGATAGAAACACCATATATTTT. As protein: CASSFDRDRNTIYF.